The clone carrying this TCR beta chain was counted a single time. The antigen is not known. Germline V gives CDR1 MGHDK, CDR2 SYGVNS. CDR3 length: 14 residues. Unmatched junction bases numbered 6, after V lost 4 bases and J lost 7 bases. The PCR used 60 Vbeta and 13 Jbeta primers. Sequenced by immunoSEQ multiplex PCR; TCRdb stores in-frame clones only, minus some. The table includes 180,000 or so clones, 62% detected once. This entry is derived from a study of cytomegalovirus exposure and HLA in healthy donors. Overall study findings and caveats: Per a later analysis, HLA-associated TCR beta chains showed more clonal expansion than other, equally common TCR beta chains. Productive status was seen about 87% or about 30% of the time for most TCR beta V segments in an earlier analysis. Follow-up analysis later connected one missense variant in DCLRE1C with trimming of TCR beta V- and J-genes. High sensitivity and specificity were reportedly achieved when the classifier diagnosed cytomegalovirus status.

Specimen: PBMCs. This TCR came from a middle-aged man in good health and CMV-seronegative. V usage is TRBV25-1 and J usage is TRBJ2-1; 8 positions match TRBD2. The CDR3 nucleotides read TGTGCCAGCAGTGGGAGTAGCGGGATAAATGAGCAGTTCTTC. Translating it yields CASSGSSGINEQFF.